This T cell receptor beta chain was documented in a study of graft-versus-host responses after intestinal transplantation. At the level of the study: Isolated intestinal, liver-intestinal, or multivisceral transplants were what recipients had. Study results and limitations: Some patients had graft-donor T cell macrochimerism, and their allografts showed high graft-versus-host to host-versus-graft clonal ratios. Peak levels of circulating GvH clones tracked with early post-transplant HvG declines.

CDR3 length equals 17 residues. With 8 bases clipped from V and 0 bases from J, the junction kept 4 bases outside the gene matches. Germline loops: CDR1 LNHDA, CDR2 SQIVND (reference sequence). The table came from immunoSEQ multiplex PCR; TCRdb's copy has only in-frame clones and leaves some out. The table has some 66,000 clones, around 86% seen once; the top ten hold more than 1.5%. Regarding this clone: Its cognate antigen is unknown.

Intraepithelial lymphocytes and lamina propria lymphocytes were released through processing of graft tissue. The sequence was obtained from a human patient who received an intestinal transplant, so some T cells may come from the graft donor. Here the sequenced sample was ileum tissue, taken about 350 days after transplant. The V call is TRBV19, the J call TRBJ2-1; 16 bases map to TRBD2. CDR3 sequence reads: CASLGLAGGSSYNEQFF. CDR3 in DNA: TGTGCCAGTTTGGGACTAGCGGGAGGGAGCTCCTACAATGAGCAGTTCTTC.